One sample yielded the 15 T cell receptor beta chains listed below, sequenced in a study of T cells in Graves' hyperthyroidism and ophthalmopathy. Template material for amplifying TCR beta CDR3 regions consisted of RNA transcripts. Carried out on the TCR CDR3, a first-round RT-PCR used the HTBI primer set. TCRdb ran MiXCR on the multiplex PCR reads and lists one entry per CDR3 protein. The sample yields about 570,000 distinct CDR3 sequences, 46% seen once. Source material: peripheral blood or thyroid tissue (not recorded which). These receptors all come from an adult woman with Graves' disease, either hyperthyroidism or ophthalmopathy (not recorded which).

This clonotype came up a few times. As DNA, the CDR3 is TGTGCCAGCGGGGACAGGGGGGGTAATTCACCCCTCCACTTT. This encodes CASGDRGGNSPLHF. The chain combines TRBV2 with TRBJ1-6; 11 nucleotides line up with TRBD1. There are 14 residues in the CDR3. In germline, CDR1 is SNHLY, CDR2 FYNNEI. V lost 8 bases, J lost 6 bases, and 3 bases stayed unmatched.

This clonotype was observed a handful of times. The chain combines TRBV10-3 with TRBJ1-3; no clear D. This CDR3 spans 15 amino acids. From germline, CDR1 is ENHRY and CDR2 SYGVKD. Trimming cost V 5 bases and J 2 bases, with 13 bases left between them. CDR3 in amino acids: CAISTTGIAGNTIYF. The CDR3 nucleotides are TGTGCCATCAGTACTACCGGGATCGCTGGAAACACCATATATTTT.

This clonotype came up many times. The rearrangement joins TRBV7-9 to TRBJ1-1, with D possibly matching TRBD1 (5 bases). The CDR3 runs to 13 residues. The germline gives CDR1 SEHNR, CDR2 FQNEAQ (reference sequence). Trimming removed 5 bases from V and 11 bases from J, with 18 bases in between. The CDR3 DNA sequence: TGTGCCAGCAGCCCGGGGGAGCAGGGTGTTGCTTTCTTT. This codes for CASSPGEQGVAFF.

The CDR3 bases are TGCAGCGTTGAAGAGCCAGGGAAGTACGAGCAGTACTTC. It encodes CSVEEPGKYEQYF. V usage is TRBV29-1 and J usage is TRBJ2-7, with D tentatively TRBD1 (5 bases). Germline assignment: CDR1 SQVTM and CDR2 ANQGSEA. The CDR3 has 13 amino acids. V shed 0 bases and J shed 4 bases, with 10 bases lying between them.

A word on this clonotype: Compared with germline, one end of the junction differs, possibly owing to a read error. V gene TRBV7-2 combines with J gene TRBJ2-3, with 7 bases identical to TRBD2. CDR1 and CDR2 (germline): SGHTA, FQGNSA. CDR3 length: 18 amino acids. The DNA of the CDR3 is TGTGCCAGCAGCTTAAGGCCCCTTCGGTGGGAGGGAGGAGATACGCGGTATTTT. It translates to CASSLRPLRWEGGDTRYF.

In DNA form, the CDR3 reads TGTGCCAGCAGCCCTCAAGGTGGGGGGCTCGGGACCCAGTACTTC. This gives the protein CASSPQGGGLGTQYF. The chain has TRBV9 and TRBJ2-5; TRBD1 or TRBD2 may be the D gene (6 bases each). Germline assignment: CDR1 SGDLS and CDR2 YYNGEE. Trimming cost V 4 bases and J 7 bases, with 20 bases left between them. The CDR3 has 15 residues.

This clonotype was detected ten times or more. The chain's CDR3 is CASSSQGGYGYTF. In DNA, the CDR3 is TGTGCCAGCAGCTCACAGGGGGGCTATGGCTACACCTTC. This chain links TRBV5-4 with TRBJ1-2; 8 bases agree with TRBD1. CDR3 length equals 13 residues. Germline assignment: CDR1 SGHNT and CDR2 YYREEE (reference sequence). V trimming: 3 bases; J trimming: 4 bases; junction bases outside the gene matches: 2.

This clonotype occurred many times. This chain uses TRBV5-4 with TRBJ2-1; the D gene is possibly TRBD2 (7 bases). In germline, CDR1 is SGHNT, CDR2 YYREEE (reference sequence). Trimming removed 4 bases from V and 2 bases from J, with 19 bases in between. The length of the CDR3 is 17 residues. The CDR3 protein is CASSGGGAGTPYNEQFF. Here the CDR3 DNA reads TGTGCCAGCAGCGGTGGGGGGGCGGGCACCCCCTACAATGAGCAGTTCTTC.

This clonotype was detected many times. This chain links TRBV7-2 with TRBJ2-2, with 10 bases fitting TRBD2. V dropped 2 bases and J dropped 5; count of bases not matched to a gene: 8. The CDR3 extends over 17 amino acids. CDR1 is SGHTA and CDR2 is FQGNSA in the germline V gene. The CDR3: CASSLSSGSSWTGELFF. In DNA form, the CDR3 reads TGTGCCAGCAGCTTATCTAGCGGGAGCTCGTGGACCGGGGAGCTGTTTTTT.

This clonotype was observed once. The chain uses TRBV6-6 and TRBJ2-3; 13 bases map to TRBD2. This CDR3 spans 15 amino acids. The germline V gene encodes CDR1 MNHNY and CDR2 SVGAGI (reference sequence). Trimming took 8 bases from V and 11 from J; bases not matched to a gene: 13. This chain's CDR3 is CASDGTSGESSEQYF. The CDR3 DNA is TGTGCCAGCGACGGGACTAGCGGGGAGAGTAGTGAGCAGTATTTT.

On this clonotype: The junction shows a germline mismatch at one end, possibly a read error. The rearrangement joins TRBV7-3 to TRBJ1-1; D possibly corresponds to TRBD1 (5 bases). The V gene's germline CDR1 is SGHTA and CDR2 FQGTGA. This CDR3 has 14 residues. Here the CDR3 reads CASSFQGWHTEAFF. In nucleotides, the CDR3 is TGTGCCAGTAGCTTCCAGGGCTGGCACACTGAAGCTTTCTTT. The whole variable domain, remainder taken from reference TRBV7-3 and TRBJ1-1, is GAGVSQTPSNKVTEKGKYVELRCDPISGHTALYWYRQSLGQGPEFLIYFQGTGAADDSGLPNDRFFAVRPEGSVSTLKIQRTERGDSAVYLCASSFQGWHTEAFFGQGTRLTVV.

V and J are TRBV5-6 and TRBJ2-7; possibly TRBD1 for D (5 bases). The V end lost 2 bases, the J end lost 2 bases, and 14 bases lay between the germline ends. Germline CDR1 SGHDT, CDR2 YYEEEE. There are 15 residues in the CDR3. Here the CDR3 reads CASSFLTEHTYEQYF. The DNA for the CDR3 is TGTGCCAGCAGCTTTTTGACAGAACATACCTACGAGCAGTACTTC.

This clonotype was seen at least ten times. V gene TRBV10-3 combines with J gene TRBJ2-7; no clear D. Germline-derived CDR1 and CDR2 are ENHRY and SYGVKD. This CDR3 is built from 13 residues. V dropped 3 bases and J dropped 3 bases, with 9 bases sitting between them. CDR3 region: CAISDLIGYEQYF. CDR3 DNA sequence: TGTGCCATCAGTGACCTTATTGGCTACGAGCAGTACTTC.

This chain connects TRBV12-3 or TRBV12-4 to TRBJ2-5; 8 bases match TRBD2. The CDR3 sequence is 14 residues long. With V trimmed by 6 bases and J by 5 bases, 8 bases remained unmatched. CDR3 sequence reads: CASRGVAGRETQYF. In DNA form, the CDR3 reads TGTGCCAGCAGGGGGGTAGCGGGACGGGAGACCCAGTACTTC.

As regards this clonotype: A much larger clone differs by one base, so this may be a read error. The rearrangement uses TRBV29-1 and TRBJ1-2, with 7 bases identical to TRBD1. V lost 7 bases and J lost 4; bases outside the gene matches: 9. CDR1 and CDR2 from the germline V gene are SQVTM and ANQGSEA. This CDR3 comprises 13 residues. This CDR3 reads CSARRGTAYGYTF. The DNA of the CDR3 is TGCAGCGCAAGAAGAGGGACAGCCTATGGCTACACCTTC.